This T cell receptor (beta chain) was profiled in a study of blood T cell repertoires in COVID-19. CDR1 and CDR2 (germline): SGHAT, FQNNGV. CDR3 length: 14 residues. V gave up 1 base and J gave up 7 bases; unmatched junction bases: 6. Authors' data handling: For nucleated cells, counts were estimated from reference gene primer amplification. Sequencing was performed with immunoSEQ multiplex PCR; in TCRdb, only in-frame clones are kept and a portion is missing. The D gene and trimming were derived from the DNA, and the V and J assignments and clone size from that table. The table lists over 600,000 clones, 90% of them singletons.

This receptor was taken from a woman under 30 with acute or convalescent COVID-19. Source material: peripheral blood. The chain links TRBV11-2 to TRBJ1-2; the match to TRBD1 covers 7 bases. DNA of the CDR3: TGTGCCAGCAGCTTAGGGGACAGAGTGTCTGGCTACACCTTC. This gives the protein CASSLGDRVSGYTF.